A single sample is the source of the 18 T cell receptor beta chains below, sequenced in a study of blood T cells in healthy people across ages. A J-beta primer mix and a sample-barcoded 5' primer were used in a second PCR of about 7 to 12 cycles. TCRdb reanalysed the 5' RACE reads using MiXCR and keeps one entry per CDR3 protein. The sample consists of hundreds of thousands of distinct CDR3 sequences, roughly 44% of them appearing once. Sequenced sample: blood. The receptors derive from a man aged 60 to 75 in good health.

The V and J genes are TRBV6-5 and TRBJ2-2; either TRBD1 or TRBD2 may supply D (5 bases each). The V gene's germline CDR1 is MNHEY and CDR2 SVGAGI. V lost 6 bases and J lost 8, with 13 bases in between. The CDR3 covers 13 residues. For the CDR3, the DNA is TGTGCCAGCAGACGGGACCTTCTAGGGGAGCTGTTTTTT. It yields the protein CASRRDLLGELFF.

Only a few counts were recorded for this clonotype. As DNA, the CDR3 is TGTGCCAGCCGTTCCACGATTGTCGGCTATGGCTACACCTTC. Protein: CASRSTIVGYGYTF. This chain links TRBV27 with TRBJ1-2; D remains unclear. The V and J ends lost 8 bases and 4 bases respectively, with 17 bases between them. CDR3 length: 14 residues. Germline CDR1 is MNHEY and CDR2 is SMNVEV (reference sequence).

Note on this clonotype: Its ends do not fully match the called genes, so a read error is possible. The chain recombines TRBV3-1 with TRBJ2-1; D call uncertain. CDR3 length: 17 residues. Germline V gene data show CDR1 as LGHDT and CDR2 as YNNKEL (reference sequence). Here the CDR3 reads CASRRASGLGSCNEQFF. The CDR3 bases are TGTGCCAGCAGAAGGGCCTCCGGTTTGGGCTCCTGCAATGAGCAGTTCTTC.

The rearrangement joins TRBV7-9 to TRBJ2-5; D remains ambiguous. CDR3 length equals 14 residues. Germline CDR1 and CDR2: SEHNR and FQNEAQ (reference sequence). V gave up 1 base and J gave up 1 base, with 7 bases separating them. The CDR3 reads CASSLVESQETQYF. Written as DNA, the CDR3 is TGTGCCAGCAGCTTAGTAGAGAGCCAAGAGACCCAGTACTTC.

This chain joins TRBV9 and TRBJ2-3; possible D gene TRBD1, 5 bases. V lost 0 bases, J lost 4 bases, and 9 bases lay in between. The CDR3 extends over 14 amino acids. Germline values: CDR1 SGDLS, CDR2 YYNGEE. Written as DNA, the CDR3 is TGTGCCAGCAGCGTAGCTCCAGGGCCAGATACGCAGTATTTT. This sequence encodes CASSVAPGPDTQYF.

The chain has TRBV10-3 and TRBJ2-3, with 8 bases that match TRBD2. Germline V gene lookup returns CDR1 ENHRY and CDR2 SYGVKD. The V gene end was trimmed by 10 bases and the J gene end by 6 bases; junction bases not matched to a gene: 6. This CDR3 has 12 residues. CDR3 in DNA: TGTGCCACGGGGGGGGCATCGGATACGCAGTATTTT. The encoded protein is CATGGASDTQYF.

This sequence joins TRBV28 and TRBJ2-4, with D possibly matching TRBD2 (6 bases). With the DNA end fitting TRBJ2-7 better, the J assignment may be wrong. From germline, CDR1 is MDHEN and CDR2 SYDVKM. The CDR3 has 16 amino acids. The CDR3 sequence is CASSFFLATLNYEQYF. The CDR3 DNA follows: TGTGCCAGCAGTTTTTTCCTAGCGACTCTCAACTACGAGCAGTACTTC.

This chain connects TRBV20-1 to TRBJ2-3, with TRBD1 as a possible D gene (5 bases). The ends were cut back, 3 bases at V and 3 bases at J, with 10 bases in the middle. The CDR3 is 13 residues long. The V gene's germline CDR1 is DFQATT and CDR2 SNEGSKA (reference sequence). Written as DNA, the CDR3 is TGCAGTGCTAGTCCAGGGTTGACAGATACGCAGTATTTT. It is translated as CSASPGLTDTQYF.

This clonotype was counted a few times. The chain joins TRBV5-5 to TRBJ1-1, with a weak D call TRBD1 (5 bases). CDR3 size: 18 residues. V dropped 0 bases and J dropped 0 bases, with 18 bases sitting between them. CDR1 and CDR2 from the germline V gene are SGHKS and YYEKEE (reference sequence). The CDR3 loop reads CASSLAGSAGNMNTEAFF. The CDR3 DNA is TGTGCCAGCAGCTTGGCGGGATCGGCAGGGAATATGAACACTGAAGCTTTCTTT.

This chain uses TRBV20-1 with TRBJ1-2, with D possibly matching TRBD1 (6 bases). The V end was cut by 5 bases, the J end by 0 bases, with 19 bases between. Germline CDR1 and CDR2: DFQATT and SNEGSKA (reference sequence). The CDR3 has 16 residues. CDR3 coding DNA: TGCAGTGCTCCCCCGACGGGGGGCCAAGCTAACTATGGCTACACCTTC. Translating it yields CSAPPTGGQANYGYTF.

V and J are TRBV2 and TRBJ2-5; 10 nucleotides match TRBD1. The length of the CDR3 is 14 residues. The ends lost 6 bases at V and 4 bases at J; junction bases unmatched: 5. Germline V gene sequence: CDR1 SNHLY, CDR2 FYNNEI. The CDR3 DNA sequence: TGTGCCAGCAGCTTTGGGGACAGGGGAGAGACCCAGTACTTC. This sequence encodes CASSFGDRGETQYF.

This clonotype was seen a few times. The CDR3 coding sequence is TGCAGTGCTAGAGATGAGTGGACAGGCAACAATGAGCAGTTCTTC. This encodes CSARDEWTGNNEQFF. The genes are TRBV20-1 and TRBJ2-1; 7 nucleotides agree with TRBD1. With 0 bases clipped from V and 5 bases from J, the junction kept 7 bases outside the gene matches. This CDR3 has 15 residues. Per germline, CDR1 DFQATT and CDR2 SNEGSKA (reference sequence).

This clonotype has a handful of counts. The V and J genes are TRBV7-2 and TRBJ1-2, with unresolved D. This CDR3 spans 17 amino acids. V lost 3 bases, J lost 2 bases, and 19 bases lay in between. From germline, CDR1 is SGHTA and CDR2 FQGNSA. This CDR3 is CASSFETKYFDNYGYTF. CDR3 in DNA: TGTGCCAGCAGCTTTGAAACGAAATATTTTGACAACTATGGCTACACCTTC.

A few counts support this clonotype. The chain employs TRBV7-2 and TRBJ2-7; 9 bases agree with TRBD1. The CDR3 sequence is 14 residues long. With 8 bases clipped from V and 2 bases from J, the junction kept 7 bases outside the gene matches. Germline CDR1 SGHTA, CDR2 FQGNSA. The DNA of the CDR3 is TGTGCCAGCGGACGGGACAGGGACGCCTACGAGCAGTACTTC. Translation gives CASGRDRDAYEQYF.

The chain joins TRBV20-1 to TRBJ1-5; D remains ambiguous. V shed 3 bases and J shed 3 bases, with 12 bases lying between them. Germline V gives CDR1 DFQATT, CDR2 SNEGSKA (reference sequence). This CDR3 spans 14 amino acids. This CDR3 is CSASVNRANQPQHF. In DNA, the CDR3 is TGCAGTGCTAGCGTAAACCGAGCCAATCAGCCCCAGCATTTT.

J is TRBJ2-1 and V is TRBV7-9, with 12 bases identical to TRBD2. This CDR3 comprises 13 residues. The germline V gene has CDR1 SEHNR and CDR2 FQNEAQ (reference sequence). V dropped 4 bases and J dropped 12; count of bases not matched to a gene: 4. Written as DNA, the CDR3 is TGTGCCAGCAGCTCTAGCGGGGGGGAAGGGCAGTTCTTC. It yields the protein CASSSSGGEGQFF.

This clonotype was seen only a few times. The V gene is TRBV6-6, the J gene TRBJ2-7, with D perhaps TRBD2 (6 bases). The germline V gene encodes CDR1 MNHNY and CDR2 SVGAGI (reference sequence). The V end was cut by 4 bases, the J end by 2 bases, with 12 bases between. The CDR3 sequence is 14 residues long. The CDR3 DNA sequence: TGTGCCAGCAGTTCCCGGACGGGAGCCTACGAGCAGTACTTC. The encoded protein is CASSSRTGAYEQYF.

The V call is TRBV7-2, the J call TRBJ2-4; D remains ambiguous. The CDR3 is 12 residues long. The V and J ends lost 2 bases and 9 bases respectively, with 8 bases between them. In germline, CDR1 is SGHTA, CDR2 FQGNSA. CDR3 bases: TGTGCCAGCAGCTTAAACGGCGGCATTCAGTACTTC. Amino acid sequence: CASSLNGGIQYF.